These 28 T cell receptor beta chains came from one sample sequenced in a study of control samples from healthy donors and cancer patients. The repertoire was sequenced with immunoSEQ multiplex PCR; TCRdb's copy has only in-frame clones and lacks some. The sample contains approximately 140,000 clones, roughly 93% of which appear only once. The sample was blood. These receptors were taken from a man younger than 35 in good health.

The V call is TRBV7-2, the J call TRBJ2-4; the match to TRBD1 covers 9 bases. The J segment lost 9 bases and the V segment lost 0 bases, leaving 6 bases of the junction unmatched. Germline assignment: CDR1 SGHTA and CDR2 FQGNSA. The CDR3 covers 15 residues. CDR3 region: CASSLAGQGFSIQYF. In DNA, the CDR3 is TGTGCCAGCAGCTTAGCGGGACAGGGATTTAGCATTCAGTACTTC.

The chain employs TRBV3-1 (or the pseudogene TRBV3-2) and TRBJ1-2; D perhaps matches TRBD1 (6 bases). The germline CDR1 and CDR2 sequences are LGHDT and YNNKEL (reference sequence). Trimming took 2 bases from V and 3 from J, leaving 13 bases between them. The CDR3 consists of 15 residues. CDR3 amino acids: CASSQTSDRYYGYTF. The CDR3 DNA sequence: TGTGCCAGCAGCCAAACGTCGGACAGATACTATGGCTACACCTTC.

The rearrangement uses TRBV7-9 and TRBJ2-7; 8 positions agree with TRBD1. This CDR3 is 16 amino acids long. From germline, CDR1 is SEHNR and CDR2 FQNEAQ (reference sequence). Trimming removed 3 bases from V and 3 bases from J; junction bases left unmatched: 10. The CDR3 sequence: CASSFRSGQDFYEQYF. CDR3 nucleotide sequence: TGTGCCAGCAGCTTTAGGTCGGGACAGGACTTCTACGAGCAGTACTTC. Combining the CDR3 with reference TRBV7-9 and TRBJ2-7 gives the whole variable domain DTGVSQNPRHKITKRGQNVTFRCDPISEHNRLYWYRQTLGQGPEFLTYFQNEAQLEKSRLLSDRFSAERPKGSFSTLEIQRTEQGDSAMYLCASSFRSGQDFYEQYFGPGTRLTVT.

The CDR3 is CASSQTRNTEAFF. The CDR3 nucleotides read TGTGCCAGCTCACAGACACGGAACACTGAAGCTTTCTTT. The rearrangement joins TRBV3-1 (or the pseudogene TRBV3-2) to TRBJ1-1, with no clear D. V was shortened by 8 bases and J by 1 base, with 11 bases between the two germline ends. This CDR3 contains 13 residues. Germline V CDR1 and CDR2: LGHDT, YNNKEL (reference sequence).

This chain's CDR3 is CATTSGGLDEQFF. In nucleotides, the CDR3 is TGTGCCACAACTAGCGGGGGGTTGGATGAGCAGTTCTTC. The chain is built from TRBV10-3 and TRBJ2-1; 12 nucleotides match TRBD2. Germline V gene sequence: CDR1 ENHRY, CDR2 SYGVKD. The CDR3 has 13 amino acids. The ends lost 10 bases at V and 8 bases at J; junction bases unmatched: 6.

CDR3 amino acids: CASSQEEFYEQYF. CDR3 bases: TGCGCCAGCAGCCAAGAGGAGTTCTACGAGCAGTACTTC. The rearrangement links TRBV4-1 to TRBJ2-7; D not certain. The CDR3 runs to 13 residues. CDR1 and CDR2 (germline): MGHRA, YSYEKL. V dropped 0 bases and J dropped 3 bases, with 6 bases sitting between them.

The chain joins TRBV4-3 to TRBJ2-1; D ambiguous. The CDR3 is made up of 14 amino acids. CDR1 is LGHNA, CDR2 YSLEER, per germline. V gave up 2 bases and J gave up 9 bases, with 14 bases separating them. This CDR3 is CASSQSRLGGEQFF. The CDR3, as DNA: TGCGCCAGCAGCCAATCTCGTCTCGGCGGTGAGCAGTTCTTC.

The J gene is TRBJ2-1, the V gene TRBV27; 9 bases line up with TRBD2. V was pared by 2 bases and J by 4 bases, with 3 bases of the junction left unmatched. CDR3 length: 15 residues. Germline V lookup: CDR1 MNHEY, CDR2 SMNVEV (reference sequence). CDR3 nucleotides: TGTGCCAGCAGTTTAACGCTAGCGGGGTACAATGAGCAGTTCTTC. It translates to CASSLTLAGYNEQFF.

V gene TRBV7-8 combines with J gene TRBJ1-5; 9 nucleotides match TRBD1. V lost 1 base to trimming and J lost 8 bases; unmatched junction nucleotides: 9. Germline assignment: CDR1 SGHVS and CDR2 FQNEAQ. The CDR3 has 16 amino acids. The CDR3 loop is CASSLEWTGVGEPQHF. The CDR3 DNA is TGTGCCAGCAGCTTAGAATGGACAGGGGTAGGGGAGCCCCAGCATTTT. Drawing the rest from reference TRBV7-8 and TRBJ1-5, the complete variable domain is GAGVSQSPRYKVAKRGQDVALRCDPISGHVSLFWYQQALGQGPEFLTYFQNEAQLDKSGLPSDRFFAERPEGSVSTLKIQRTQQEDSAVYLCASSLEWTGVGEPQHFGDGTRLSIL.

This chain uses TRBV6-2 or TRBV6-3 with TRBJ2-3; 11 bases are shared with TRBD2. Germline assignment: CDR1 MNHEY and CDR2 SVGEGT. Trimming removed 2 bases from V and 5 bases from J; junction bases left unmatched: 9. CDR3 length: 17 residues. DNA for the CDR3: TGTGCCAGCAGTTACCTCCATAGCGGGAGGGCGAGAGATACGCAGTATTTT. Its protein product is CASSYLHSGRARDTQYF.

A few counts support this clone. The CDR3 loop is CASSQGGTYEQYF. CDR3 coding DNA: TGTGCCAGCAGCCAAGGAGGGACCTACGAGCAGTACTTC. The chain combines TRBV3-1 (or the pseudogene TRBV3-2) with TRBJ2-7, with a weak D call TRBD2 (5 bases). The CDR3 is made up of 13 amino acids. The V and J ends lost 1 base and 2 bases respectively, with 6 bases between them. Germline values: CDR1 LGHDT, CDR2 YNNKEL (reference sequence).

The chain combines TRBV19 with TRBJ1-4; D not certain. With 7 bases removed from V and 5 bases from J, the gap between germline ends came to 5 bases. From germline, CDR1 is LNHDA and CDR2 SQIVND (reference sequence). This CDR3 spans 11 amino acids. The CDR3, as DNA: TGTGCCAGTAAAGGCAATGAAAAACTGTTTTTT. Translating it yields CASKGNEKLFF. Full variable domain (rest looked up from reference TRBV19 and TRBJ1-4): DGGITQSPKYLFRKEGQNVTLSCEQNLNHDAMYWYRQDPGQGLRLIYYSQIVNDFQKGDIAEGYSVSREKKESFPLTVTSAQKNPTAFYLCASKGNEKLFFGSGTQLSVL.

The J gene is TRBJ2-5, the V gene TRBV14, with 11 bases that match TRBD2. CDR1 and CDR2 (germline): SGHDN, FVKESK. The V and J ends lost 4 bases and 0 bases, in that order; junction bases with no gene match: 10. This CDR3 contains 18 residues. DNA for the CDR3: TGTGCCAGCAGCCCCGGGACTAGCGGCGACCCGTACCAAGAGACCCAGTACTTC. Amino acid sequence: CASSPGTSGDPYQETQYF.

The CDR3 region has the DNA TGTGCCAGCAGTTACTTCCAGTCAGGGGGATACGAGCAGTACTTC. This sequence encodes CASSYFQSGGYEQYF. V gene TRBV6-5 combines with J gene TRBJ2-7; 7 nucleotides agree with TRBD1. Germline lookup yields CDR1 MNHEY and CDR2 SVGAGI. The CDR3 length is 15 residues. After removal of 1 base from V and 4 bases from J, the junction contained 7 bases not matched to a gene.

The chain links TRBV7-9 to TRBJ2-3; D is ambiguous. The CDR3 runs to 16 residues. V was shortened by 4 bases and J by 1 base, with 15 bases between the two germline ends. From germline, CDR1 is SEHNR and CDR2 FQNEAQ (reference sequence). In DNA form, the CDR3 reads TGTGCCAGCAGCTCATTAGAGGTACAGCGCACAGATACGCAGTATTTT. This encodes CASSSLEVQRTDTQYF.

This rearrangement joins TRBV28 to TRBJ1-5, with 9 bases aligning to TRBD1. Germline V lookup: CDR1 MDHEN, CDR2 SYDVKM. The CDR3 contains 15 residues. V was clipped by 3 bases and J by 10 bases; unmatched bases: 10. The CDR3 reads CASSFQGQGRGPQHF. In nucleotides, the CDR3 is TGTGCCAGCAGTTTCCAGGGACAGGGTCGGGGCCCCCAGCATTTT.

This clone was observed a single time. This chain connects TRBV6-6 to TRBJ1-6; D is perhaps TRBD1 (6 bases). With 7 bases removed from V and 0 bases from J, the gap between germline ends came to 25 bases. Germline V CDR1 and CDR2: MNHNY, SVGAGI (reference sequence). CDR3 size: 20 residues. The DNA of the CDR3 is TGTGCCAGCACCTACCTTGGACAGCTGGGTGTTTTCTCCTATAATTCACCCCTCCACTTT. It is translated as CASTYLGQLGVFSYNSPLHF.

The V gene is TRBV7-2, the J gene TRBJ2-7; 9 bases are shared with TRBD1. The CDR3 length is 15 residues. V gave up 2 bases and J gave up 6 bases; unmatched junction bases: 8. CDR1 is SGHTA and CDR2 is FQGNSA in the germline V gene. For the CDR3, the DNA is TGTGCCAGCAGCTTATCTGGGACAGGGATCGTCGAGCAGTACTTC. Its translation: CASSLSGTGIVEQYF. The complete variable domain, with remaining parts taken from reference TRBV7-2 and TRBJ2-7, reads GAGVSQSPSNKVTEKGKDVELRCDPISGHTALYWYRQSLGQGLEFLIYFQGNSAPDKSGLPSDRFSAERTGGSVSTLTIQRTQQEDSAVYLCASSLSGTGIVEQYFGPGTRLTVT.

The rearrangement joins TRBV5-1 to TRBJ1-1; D may be TRBD1 (5 bases). Trimming took 4 bases from V and 2 from J, leaving 9 bases between them. CDR3 length: 13 amino acids. CDR1 is SGHRS, CDR2 YFSETQ, per germline. The CDR3 loop reads CASSRGLNTEAFF. CDR3 nucleotides: TGCGCCAGCAGCCGGGGACTTAACACTGAAGCTTTCTTT.

This clone has a single count. This sequence joins TRBV21-1 and TRBJ2-7; the table's TRBD1 call for D was not verified on the DNA. TRBV21-1 constitutes a pseudogene. This CDR3 region has 15 residues. For the CDR3, the DNA is TGTGCCAGCAGCGAGGGACCGGGACAGGGGAGCGAGCAGTACTTC. Amino acids: CASSEGPGQGSEQYF.

This chain links TRBV4-3 with TRBJ1-6; D gene unclear. The germline gives CDR1 LGHNA, CDR2 YSLEER. V was pared by 0 bases and J by 7 bases, with 10 bases between. The CDR3 consists of 15 residues. Here the CDR3 DNA reads TGCGCCAGCAGCCAAGAGAGGTTCGGGAATTCACCCCTCCACTTT. Translating it yields CASSQERFGNSPLHF.

This chain uses TRBV20-1 with TRBJ2-7; D unresolved. V was pared by 6 bases and J by 2 bases, with 8 bases between. The CDR3 covers 11 residues. Germline values: CDR1 DFQATT, CDR2 SNEGSKA (reference sequence). CDR3 sequence reads: CSAHEAYEQYF. CDR3 DNA: TGCAGTGCCCACGAAGCCTACGAGCAGTACTTC.

The chain links TRBV29-1 to TRBJ2-6; 7 nucleotides line up with TRBD1. The V and J ends lost 4 bases and 2 bases, in that order; junction bases with no gene match: 5. There are 15 residues in the CDR3. Germline V gives CDR1 SQVTM, CDR2 ANQGSEA. CDR3 sequence reads: CSVVMGTAGANVLTF. CDR3 bases: TGCAGCGTTGTAATGGGGACAGCTGGGGCCAACGTCCTGACTTTC.

The DNA of the CDR3 is TGCGCCAGCAGCCCCTATCTAGCCCGGGAGGCCAATGAGCAGTTCTTC. Translation: CASSPYLAREANEQFF. The chain carries TRBV4-3 and TRBJ2-1; the match to TRBD2 covers 7 bases. V dropped 4 bases and J dropped 6; count of bases not matched to a gene: 12. The CDR3 is 16 amino acids. In germline, CDR1 is LGHNA, CDR2 YSLEER.

This clone appeared once. The chain couples TRBV16 to TRBJ1-5, with D possibly matching TRBD1 (5 bases). V was pared by 1 base and J by 2 bases, with 12 bases between. Germline lookup yields CDR1 KGHSY and CDR2 FQNENV. The CDR3 loop spans 16 amino acids. The DNA for the CDR3 is TGTGCCAGCAGCCAATTCGCAGGGACCGGCAATCAGCCCCAGCATTTT. Residues: CASSQFAGTGNQPQHF. Based on the CDR3 plus reference TRBV16 and TRBJ1-5, the full variable domain is GEEVAQTPKHLVRGEGQKAKLYCAPIKGHSYVFWYQQVLKNEFKFLISFQNENVFDETGMPKERFSAKCLPNSPCSLEIQATKLEDSAVYFCASSQFAGTGNQPQHFGDGTRLSIL.

The rearrangement links TRBV5-5 to TRBJ2-7; TRBD1 or TRBD2 may be the D gene (5 bases each). From germline, CDR1 is SGHKS and CDR2 YYEKEE (reference sequence). CDR3 length: 15 residues. V was trimmed by 4 bases and J by 3 bases, leaving 17 bases between them. The CDR3 nucleotides are TGTGCCAGCAGCCCCTTGGGACGGACCGTCTACGAGCAGTACTTC. Amino acids: CASSPLGRTVYEQYF.

This clone was seen a single time. The chain carries TRBV9 and TRBJ2-1, with D maybe TRBD2 (5 bases). Germline V lookup: CDR1 SGDLS, CDR2 YYNGEE. The germline V and J ends were trimmed by 0 bases and 5 bases, with 12 bases remaining between them. This CDR3 comprises 15 residues. The CDR3 sequence is CASSVEIKADNEQFF. CDR3 coding DNA: TGTGCCAGCAGCGTAGAAATAAAAGCGGACAATGAGCAGTTCTTC.

J is TRBJ2-1 and V is TRBV5-1, with 9 bases fitting TRBD1. This CDR3 has 16 amino acids. V was pared by 4 bases and J by 5 bases, with 10 bases of the junction left unmatched. Germline lookup yields CDR1 SGHRS and CDR2 YFSETQ. The CDR3 DNA reads TGCGCCAGCAGCACTAAAACAGGGGGCAGAGACAATGAGCAGTTCTTC. Protein product: CASSTKTGGRDNEQFF.